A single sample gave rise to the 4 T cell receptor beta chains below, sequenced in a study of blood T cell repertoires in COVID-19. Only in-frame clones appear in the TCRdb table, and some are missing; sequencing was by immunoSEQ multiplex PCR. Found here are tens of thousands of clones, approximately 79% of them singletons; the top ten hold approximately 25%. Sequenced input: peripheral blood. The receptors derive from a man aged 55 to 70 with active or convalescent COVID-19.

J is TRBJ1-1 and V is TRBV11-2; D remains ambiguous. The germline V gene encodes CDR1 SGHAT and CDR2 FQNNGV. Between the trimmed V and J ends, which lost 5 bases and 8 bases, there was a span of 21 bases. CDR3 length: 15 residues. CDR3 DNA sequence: TGTGCCAGCAGCCGCAATCCTATGGTCTCAGCGGAAGCTTTCTTT. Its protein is CASSRNPMVSAEAFF.

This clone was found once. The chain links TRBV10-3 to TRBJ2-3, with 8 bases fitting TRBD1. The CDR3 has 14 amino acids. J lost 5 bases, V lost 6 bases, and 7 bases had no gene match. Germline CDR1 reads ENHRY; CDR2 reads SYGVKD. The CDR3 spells CAISGQGIVDTQYF. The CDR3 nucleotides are TGTGCCATCAGCGGACAGGGAATAGTAGATACGCAGTATTTT.

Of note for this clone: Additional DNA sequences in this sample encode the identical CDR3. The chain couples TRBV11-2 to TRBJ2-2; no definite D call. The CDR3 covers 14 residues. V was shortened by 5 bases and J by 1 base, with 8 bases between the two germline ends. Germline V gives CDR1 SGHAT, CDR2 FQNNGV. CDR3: CASSRRGNTGELFF. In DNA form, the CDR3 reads TGTGCCAGCAGCCGGAGAGGGAACACCGGGGAGCTGTTTTTT. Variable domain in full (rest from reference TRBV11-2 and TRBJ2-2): EAGVAQSPRYKIIEKRQSVAFWCNPISGHATLYWYQQILGQGPKLLIQFQNNGVVDDSQLPKDRFSAERLKGVDSTLKIQPAKLEDSAVYLCASSRRGNTGELFFGEGSRLTVL.

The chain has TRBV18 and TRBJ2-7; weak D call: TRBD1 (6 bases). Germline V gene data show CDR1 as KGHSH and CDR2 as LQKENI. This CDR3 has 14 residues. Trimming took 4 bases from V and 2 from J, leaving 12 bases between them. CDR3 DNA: TGTGCCAGCTCACAGGACAGCAACGCCTACGAGCAGTACTTC. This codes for CASSQDSNAYEQYF.